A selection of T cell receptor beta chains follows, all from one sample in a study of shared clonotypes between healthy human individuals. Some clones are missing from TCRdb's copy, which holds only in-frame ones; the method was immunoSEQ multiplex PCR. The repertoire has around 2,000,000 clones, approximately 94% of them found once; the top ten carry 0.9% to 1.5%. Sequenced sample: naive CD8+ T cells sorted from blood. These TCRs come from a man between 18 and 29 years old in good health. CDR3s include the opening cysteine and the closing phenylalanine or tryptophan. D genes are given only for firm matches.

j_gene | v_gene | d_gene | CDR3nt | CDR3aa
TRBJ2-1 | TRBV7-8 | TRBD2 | TGTGCCAGCAGCACGGGACTAGCGGGGGAGATCCCACCTTCCTACAATGAGCAGTTCTTC | CASSTGLAGEIPPSYNEQFF
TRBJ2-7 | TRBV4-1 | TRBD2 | TGCGCCAGCAGCCACGTCCAGCGGGGTAGCGAGCAGTACTTC | CASSHVQRGSEQYF
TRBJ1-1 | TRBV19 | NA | TGTGCCAGTAGTATAGTTGCGTTCGGCAGTGTCGGGCTTGAAGCTTTCTTT | CASSIVAFGSVGLEAFF
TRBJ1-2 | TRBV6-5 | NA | TGTGCCAGCAGCCTCCTGGGTGGCTATGGCTACACCTTC | CASSLLGGYGYTF
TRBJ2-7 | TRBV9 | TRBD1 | TGTGCCAGCAGCCTCACCGGGACAGGGGATTACGAGCAGTACTTC | CASSLTGTGDYEQYF
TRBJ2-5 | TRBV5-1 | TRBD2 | TGCGCCAGCAGCTTGGCCCAGCGGGGGGGCGTGGAGACCCAGTACTTC | CASSLAQRGGVETQYF
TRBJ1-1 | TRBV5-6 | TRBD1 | TGTGCCAGCAGCTTCCCAGGGGGATGGGCTGAAGCTTTCTTT | CASSFPGGWAEAFF
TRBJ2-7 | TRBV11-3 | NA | TGTGCCAGCAGCTTTAGCGGCACCTACGAGCAGTACTTC | CASSFSGTYEQYF
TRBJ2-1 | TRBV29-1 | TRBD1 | TGCAGCGTTGAAGACCCTGGACAGGGGGACCCATACAATGAGCAGTTCTTC | CSVEDPGQGDPYNEQFF
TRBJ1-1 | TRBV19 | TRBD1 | TGTGCCAGTAGTACGGACAGGGAAGTAAACACTGAAGCTTTCTTT | CASSTDREVNTEAFF
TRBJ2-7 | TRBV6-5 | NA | TGTGCCAGCAGTTATTCTACAGCCTACGAGCAGTACTTC | CASSYSTAYEQYF
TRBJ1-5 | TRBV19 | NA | TGTGCCAGTAGTATAATGGACGGTATCAATCAGCCCCAGCATTTT | CASSIMDGINQPQHF
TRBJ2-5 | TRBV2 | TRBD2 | TGTGCCAGCAGTCCTAGCGGGGGGGCCGGAGGCCAGTACTTC | CASSPSGGAGGQYF
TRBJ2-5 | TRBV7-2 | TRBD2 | TGTGCCAGCAGCTCAACCAGCGGGGGGGCGGAGACCCAGTACTTC | CASSSTSGGAETQYF
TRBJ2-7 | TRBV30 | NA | TGTGCCTGGGCCGAGGGGATAGGCTACGAGCAGTACTTC | CAWAEGIGYEQYF
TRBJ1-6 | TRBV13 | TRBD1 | TGTGCCAGCAGCTTAGGAGTGGGGGGACAGGACCTCTCCTATAATTCACCCCTCCACTTT | CASSLGVGGQDLSYNSPLHF
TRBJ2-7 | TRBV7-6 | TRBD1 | TGTGCCAGCAGCTGGTCCAGGGGGTACGAGCAGTACTTC | CASSWSRGYEQYF
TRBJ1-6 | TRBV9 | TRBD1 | TGTGCCAGCAGCGAACAGGGGGCACTCTCACCCCTCCACTTT | CASSEQGALSPLHF
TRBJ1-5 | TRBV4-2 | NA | TGTGCCAGCAGCCAAGGGCCGGGGCAGCCCCAGCATTTT | CASSQGPGQPQHF
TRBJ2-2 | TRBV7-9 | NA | TGTGCCAGCAGCTTGGCGGGGAGCACCGGGGAGCTGTTTTTT | CASSLAGSTGELFF
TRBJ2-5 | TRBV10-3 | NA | TGTGCCATCAGTGAAGACTATCTGGGGACTCAGTACTTC | CAISEDYLGTQYF
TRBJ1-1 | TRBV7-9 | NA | TGTGCCAGCAGCTTATTAGGGCAGGGGTTGAACACTGAAGCTTTCTTT | CASSLLGQGLNTEAFF
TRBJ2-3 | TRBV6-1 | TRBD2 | TGTGCCAGCAGTGAAAGGGCGGGAGGGGAGTTTAGTACGCAGTATTTT | CASSERAGGEFSTQYF